The 17 T cell receptor beta chains below come from one sample, sequenced in a study of T-cell memory formation after mild COVID-19. Each CDR3 protein gets one entry after TCRdb re-called the 5' RACE reads with MiXCR. In the table there are 250,000 or so distinct CDR3 sequences, approximately 10% of which are singletons. The material sequenced was PBMCs or a T cell subset sorted from them (not recorded which). These receptors were collected from a man aged 18-30 years who had mild COVID-19 (a few samples of this study predate the infection). Cell type and time point are not known.

Details on this clonotype: The CDR3 end shows no conserved phenylalanine or tryptophan, and so a read error is likely. V usage is TRBV20-1 and J usage is TRBJ2-7; 9 bases are shared with TRBD1. Losses at the gene ends were 0 bases for V and 5 bases for J; bases not matched to a gene: 5. Germline V gene lookup returns CDR1 DFQATT and CDR2 SNEGSKA (reference sequence). This CDR3 spans 14 amino acids. CDR3 region: CSAREGTGLDEQYI. The CDR3 DNA follows: TGCAGTGCTAGAGAGGGGACAGGGCTGGACGAGCAGTACATC.

The rearrangement links TRBV2 to TRBJ2-1, with D maybe TRBD2 (6 bases). V was cut by 7 bases and J by 8 bases, with 24 bases left in between. Germline V gene sequence: CDR1 SNHLY, CDR2 FYNNEI. The CDR3 totals 16 residues. The CDR3, as DNA: TGTGCCAGCATGGGCCGGACGCGCGGGAAAGTGGATGAGCAGTTCTTC. This sequence encodes CASMGRTRGKVDEQFF.

The chain employs TRBV5-1 and TRBJ2-3, with TRBD2 matching over 9 bases. Germline values: CDR1 SGHRS, CDR2 YFSETQ. The CDR3 loop spans 16 amino acids. Unmatched junction bases numbered 8, after V lost 1 base and J lost 5 bases. The CDR3 protein is CASSLRLRGGGDTQYF. The CDR3, as DNA: TGCGCCAGCAGCTTGCGTTTGCGGGGGGGCGGAGATACGCAGTATTTT.

The chain is built from TRBV20-1 and TRBJ1-3; D is unclear. The germline V and J ends were trimmed by 3 bases and 4 bases, with 19 bases remaining between them. The CDR3 has 16 residues. Germline loops: CDR1 DFQATT, CDR2 SNEGSKA (reference sequence). The CDR3 nucleotides read TGCAGTGCTAGGAAGGGAGGAGGTGCGACAGGAAACACCATATATTTT. Its protein product is CSARKGGGATGNTIYF.

The gene calls are TRBV4-2 and TRBJ2-5, with unresolved D. The CDR3 consists of 16 residues. Looked up from germline, CDR1 is LGHNA and CDR2 is YNFKEQ. Trimming cost V 0 bases and J 4 bases, with 15 bases left between them. The CDR3 nucleotides are TGTGCCAGCAGCCAAGAAAAGCTACGGGTCGGAGAGACCCAGTACTTC. It encodes CASSQEKLRVGETQYF.

This clonotype has at least ten counts. The chain carries TRBV5-1 and TRBJ2-2; D gene uncertain. The CDR3 has 16 residues. V dropped 6 bases and J dropped 6 bases, with 21 bases sitting between them. The germline V gene has CDR1 SGHRS and CDR2 YFSETQ. The DNA for the CDR3 is TGCGCCAGCACGCCGCCCCCGTACACCCTACCCGGGGAGCTGTTTTTT. This translates into CASTPPPYTLPGELFF.

The chain joins TRBV11-2 to TRBJ2-3, with D unresolved. Germline CDR1 is SGHAT and CDR2 is FQNNGV. CDR3 length: 14 amino acids. V gave up 3 bases and J gave up 4 bases, with 11 bases separating them. The CDR3 DNA reads as TGTGCCAGCAGCTTCCTGCAATTGGCAGATACGCAGTATTTT. Translated, it gives CASSFLQLADTQYF. Variable domain in full (rest from reference TRBV11-2 and TRBJ2-3): EAGVAQSPRYKIIEKRQSVAFWCNPISGHATLYWYQQILGQGPKLLIQFQNNGVVDDSQLPKDRFSAERLKGVDSTLKIQPAKLEDSAVYLCASSFLQLADTQYFGPGTRLTVL.

This clonotype was seen only a few times. The V gene is TRBV10-3, the J gene TRBJ2-1; D remains unclear. Trimming cost V 4 bases and J 0 bases, with 13 bases left between them. The germline V gene encodes CDR1 ENHRY and CDR2 SYGVKD. CDR3 length equals 16 residues. CDR3 nucleotide sequence: TGTGCCATCAGTGGTGTGGGGTCCACCTCCTACAATGAGCAGTTCTTC. It translates to CAISGVGSTSYNEQFF.

There are a few counts of this clonotype. J is TRBJ2-5 and V is TRBV5-1; D may be TRBD2 (7 bases). The CDR3 loop spans 15 amino acids. Per the germline V gene, CDR1 is SGHRS and CDR2 is YFSETQ. Trimming pared 2 bases from V and 2 bases from J, leaving 13 bases between. CDR3 sequence (DNA): TGCGCCAGCAGCTTCGGTGGGGGGGCGCAAGAGACCCAGTACTTC. Protein: CASSFGGGAQETQYF.

V gene TRBV6-1 combines with J gene TRBJ2-7, with 7 bases fitting TRBD1. V gave up 6 bases and J gave up 3 bases; unmatched junction bases: 5. The CDR3 runs 13 residues. Per the germline V gene, CDR1 is MNHNS and CDR2 is SASEGT. The CDR3 nucleotides read TGTGCCAGCAGGACAGGGCCGAGCTACGAGCAGTACGTC. Residues: CASRTGPSYEQYV.

The J gene is TRBJ1-2, the V gene TRBV7-3, with D hard to call. The V gene lost 6 bases and the J gene lost 2 bases, with 13 bases spanning the gap. Germline loops: CDR1 SGHTA, CDR2 FQGTGA. The CDR3 spans 14 residues. The DNA of the CDR3 is TGTGCCAGCAGTTCGGGATCCGGGAACTATGGCTACACCTTC. As protein: CASSSGSGNYGYTF.

The CDR3 nucleotides read TGTGCCAGCAGCTTAGTGGCAGGGAAAACGGACACCGGGGAGCTGTTTTTT. Translated, it gives CASSLVAGKTDTGELFF. The rearrangement links TRBV7-6 to TRBJ2-2, with D possibly TRBD1 on 5 matching bases. This CDR3 spans 17 amino acids. Between the trimmed V and J ends, which lost 1 base and 3 bases, there was a span of 15 bases. CDR1 is SGHVS, CDR2 FNYEAQ, per germline.

This chain links TRBV29-1 with TRBJ2-7; no reliable D call. The V end lost 7 bases, the J end lost 4 bases, and 5 bases lay between the germline ends. The germline CDR1 and CDR2 sequences are SQVTM and ANQGSEA. The CDR3 consists of 9 residues. This chain's CDR3 is CSGYYEQYV. In DNA, the CDR3 is TGCAGCGGATATTACGAGCAGTACGTC.

This clonotype was counted between two and nine times. This rearrangement joins TRBV10-3 to TRBJ2-1, with TRBD1 identical over 8 bases. The J segment lost 2 bases and the V segment lost 6 bases, leaving 9 bases of the junction unmatched. Germline loops: CDR1 ENHRY, CDR2 SYGVKD. The CDR3 runs to 16 residues. The CDR3 here is CAIRPQTGGPYNEQFF. In DNA form, the CDR3 reads TGTGCCATCAGGCCCCAAACAGGGGGTCCCTACAATGAGCAGTTCTTC.

This rearrangement joins TRBV6-5 to TRBJ2-1; weak D call: TRBD1 (7 bases). V was trimmed by 6 bases and J by 8 bases, leaving 17 bases between them. This CDR3 spans 14 amino acids. Germline CDR1 MNHEY, CDR2 SVGAGI. CDR3 bases: TGTGCCAGCAGCTCTTTTCCAGGGGGGTATGAGCAGTTCTTC. This codes for CASSSFPGGYEQFF.

This clonotype turned up a few times. V gene TRBV7-9 combines with J gene TRBJ1-1, with D possibly TRBD1 on 5 matching bases. Germline CDR1 SEHNR, CDR2 FQNEAQ (reference sequence). Trimming took off 1 base at V and 4 bases at J, with 13 bases between the two ends. The CDR3 runs 15 residues. In DNA, the CDR3 is TGTGCCAGCAGCTTAGGCAGGGCTTTTTCCACTGAAGCTTTCTTT. This gives the protein CASSLGRAFSTEAFF.

This clonotype was seen more than once but under ten times. The rearrangement links TRBV5-1 to TRBJ1-2, with 12 bases matching TRBD1. With V trimmed by 4 bases and J by 8 bases, 12 bases remained unmatched. The CDR3 has 16 amino acids. Germline assignment: CDR1 SGHRS and CDR2 YFSETQ. The CDR3 here is CASSAGQGAPLGGYTF. The CDR3, as DNA: TGCGCCAGCAGCGCGGGACAGGGGGCGCCTTTGGGCGGCTACACCTTC.